This T cell receptor (beta chain) was identified in a study of blood T cell repertoires in COVID-19. Whole-study context: The cDNA or gDNA used as material had been derived from T cells, B-cell-depleted T cells, or PBMCs.

Everyone who took part was roughly 18 to 90 years old, and they came from about two dozen US areas. Which cohort a participant joined came from the clinical history participants gave. Libraries were prepared by immunoSEQ multiplex PCR; TCRdb keeps only in-frame clonotypes and omits some of them. The sample holds about 150,000 clones, roughly 85% seen once. This CDR3 comprises 13 residues. Trimming left V 5 bases short and J 13 bases short, with 18 bases between. The germline V gene encodes CDR1 SGHAT and CDR2 FQNNGV. Material: PBMCs or T cells enriched from blood (not recorded which). The V gene is TRBV11-2, the J gene TRBJ2-1; TRBD2 might be the D (6 bases). This receptor was obtained from a woman between 70 and 85 years old in a cohort exposed to, infected with or recovered from COVID-19 (not recorded which). CDR3 coding DNA: TGTGCCAGCAGCCGCTTGGAGGGGCGGGGACAGTTCTTC. This encodes CASSRLEGRGQFF.